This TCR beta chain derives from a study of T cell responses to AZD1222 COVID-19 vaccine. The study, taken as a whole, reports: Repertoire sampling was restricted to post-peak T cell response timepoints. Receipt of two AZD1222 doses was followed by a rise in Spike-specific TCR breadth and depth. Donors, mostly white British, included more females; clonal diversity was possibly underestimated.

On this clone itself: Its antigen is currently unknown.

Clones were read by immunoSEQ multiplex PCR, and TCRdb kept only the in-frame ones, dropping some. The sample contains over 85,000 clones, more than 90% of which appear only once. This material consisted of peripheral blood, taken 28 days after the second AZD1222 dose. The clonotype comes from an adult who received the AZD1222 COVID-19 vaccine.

CDR3 coding DNA: TGTGCCAGCAGCTTAGACTTTGTCAACCACGAGCAGTACTTC. Translation: CASSLDFVNHEQYF. V and J are TRBV7-9 and TRBJ2-7; D remains unclear. Trimming cost V 1 base and J 5 bases, with 12 bases left between them. Germline V gene sequence: CDR1 SEHNR, CDR2 FQNEAQ (reference sequence). CDR3 length: 14 amino acids.